Listed below are T cell receptor beta chains from one sample, sequenced in a study of radiotherapy plus CTLA-4 blockade in lung cancer. Clones were sequenced by immunoSEQ multiplex PCR, and TCRdb holds only the in-frame ones, with some missing. The table includes roughly 59,000 clones, under 75% detected once. The sequencing used peripheral blood, collected from a patient treated with radiotherapy plus ipilimumab. Receptors were obtained from a human donor with non-small cell lung cancer whose response to radiotherapy plus ipilimumab could not be evaluated. Each CDR3 is given with its conserved first and last residue. Only some rows state a clone size, as once, few, many or a class for expanded clones.

V gene: TRBV4-2; J gene: TRBJ1-1; clone size: -; CDR3 protein: CASSSQAMNTEAFF
V gene: TRBV30; J gene: TRBJ1-5; clone size: -; CDR3 protein: CAWSVRTGGDQPQHF
V gene: TRBV27; J gene: TRBJ2-7; clone size: -; CDR3 protein: CASSPRGGPYEQYF
V gene: TRBV15; J gene: TRBJ1-1; clone size: few; CDR3 protein: CATSWTEAFF
V gene: TRBV27; J gene: TRBJ1-2; clone size: -; CDR3 protein: CASSLAGPTYGYTF
V gene: TRBV5-1; J gene: TRBJ1-3; clone size: -; CDR3 protein: CASSLGTVSGNTIYF
V gene: TRBV10-1; J gene: TRBJ1-5; clone size: -; CDR3 protein: CASSAGTANQPQHF
V gene: TRBV29-1; J gene: TRBJ1-3; clone size: -; CDR3 protein: CSVEDYGGLGNTIYF
V gene: TRBV19; J gene: TRBJ1-2; clone size: -; CDR3 protein: CASSTTGQAYGYTF
V gene: TRBV27; J gene: TRBJ2-5; clone size: -; CDR3 protein: CASSPGLAGGETQYF
V gene: TRBV21-1; J gene: TRBJ1-5; clone size: few; CDR3 protein: CASSIGGRSNQPQHF
V gene: TRBV30; J gene: TRBJ2-3; clone size: -; CDR3 protein: CAWRLGRGTDTQYF
V gene: TRBV6-1; J gene: TRBJ1-2; clone size: -; CDR3 protein: CASTPDRAINYGYTF
V gene: TRBV6-1; J gene: TRBJ2-3; clone size: few; CDR3 protein: CASSSLRGSTDTQYF
V gene: TRBV5-1; J gene: TRBJ2-1; clone size: -; CDR3 protein: CASSPRAGGGSYNEQFF
V gene: TRBV9; J gene: TRBJ2-5; clone size: once; CDR3 protein: CASSVGGAGGRETQYF
V gene: TRBV28; J gene: TRBJ1-2; clone size: -; CDR3 protein: CASSYFRGKGSNYGYTF
V gene: TRBV7-2; J gene: TRBJ2-3; clone size: -; CDR3 protein: CASSPRGGQGLFDTQYF
V gene: TRBV6-5; J gene: TRBJ2-7; clone size: -; CDR3 protein: CASRPSQGAHVEQYF
V gene: TRBV2; J gene: TRBJ2-2; clone size: -; CDR3 protein: CASRGDSKTGELFF